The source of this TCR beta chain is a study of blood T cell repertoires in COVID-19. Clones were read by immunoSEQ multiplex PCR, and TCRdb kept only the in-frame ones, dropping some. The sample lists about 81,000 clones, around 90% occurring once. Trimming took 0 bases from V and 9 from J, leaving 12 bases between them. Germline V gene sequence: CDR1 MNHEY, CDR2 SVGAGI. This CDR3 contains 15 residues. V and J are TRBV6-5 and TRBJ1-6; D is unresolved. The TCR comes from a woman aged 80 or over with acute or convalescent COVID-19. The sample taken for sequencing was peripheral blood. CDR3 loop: CASSYSEPIRSPLHF. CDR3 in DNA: TGTGCCAGCAGTTACTCGGAGCCTATACGTTCACCCCTCCACTTT.